The sequence of this T cell receptor (beta chain) was determined in a study of blood T cell repertoires in COVID-19. Study background: T cells, B-cell-depleted T cells, or PBMCs supplied cDNA or gDNA.

Germline assignment: CDR1 SEHNR and CDR2 FQNEAQ (reference sequence). The CDR3 contains 13 residues. Trimming cost V 5 bases and J 3 bases, with 11 bases left between them. Those enrolled in Seattle joined during active infection and were followed longitudinally afterward. Authors' methods: Amplification from reference gene primers served as the basis for estimated nucleated cell counts. Measured with immunoSEQ multiplex PCR; TCRdb has only the in-frame clones, and not every one. Clone size and the V and J calls come from that table; the DNA yielded D and trimming. Of about 280,000 clones in the sample, 88% were seen once.

The sequence derives from a woman aged 25 to 39 with COVID-19, enrolled during active disease. Sequenced sample: peripheral blood. This chain joins TRBV7-9 and TRBJ2-7, with D tentatively TRBD2 (6 bases). The CDR3 reads CASSPSGDYEQYF. The CDR3 coding sequence is TGTGCCAGCAGCCCCTCGGGGGACTACGAGCAGTACTTC.